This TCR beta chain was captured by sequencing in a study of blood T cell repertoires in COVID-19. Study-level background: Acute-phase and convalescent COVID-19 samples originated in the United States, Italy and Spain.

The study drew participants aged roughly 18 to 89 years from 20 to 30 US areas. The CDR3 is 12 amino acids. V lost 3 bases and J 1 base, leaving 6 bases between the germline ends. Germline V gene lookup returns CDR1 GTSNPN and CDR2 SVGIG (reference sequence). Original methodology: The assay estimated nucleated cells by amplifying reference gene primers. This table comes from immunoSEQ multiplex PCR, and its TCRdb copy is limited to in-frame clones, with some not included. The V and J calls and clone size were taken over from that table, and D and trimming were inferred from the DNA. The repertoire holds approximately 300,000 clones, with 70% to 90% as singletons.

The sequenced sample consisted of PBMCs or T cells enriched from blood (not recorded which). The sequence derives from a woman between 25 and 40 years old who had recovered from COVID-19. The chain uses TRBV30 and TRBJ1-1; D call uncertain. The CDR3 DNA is TGTGCCTGGAGCCCGTGGAACACTGAAGCTTTCTTT. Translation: CAWSPWNTEAFF. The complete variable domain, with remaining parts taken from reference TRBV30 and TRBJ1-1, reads SQTIHQWPATLVQPVGSPLSLECTVEGTSNPNLYWYRQAAGRGLQLLFYSVGIGQISSEVPQNLSASRPQDRQFILSSKKLLLSDSGFYLCAWSPWNTEAFFGQGTRLTVV.